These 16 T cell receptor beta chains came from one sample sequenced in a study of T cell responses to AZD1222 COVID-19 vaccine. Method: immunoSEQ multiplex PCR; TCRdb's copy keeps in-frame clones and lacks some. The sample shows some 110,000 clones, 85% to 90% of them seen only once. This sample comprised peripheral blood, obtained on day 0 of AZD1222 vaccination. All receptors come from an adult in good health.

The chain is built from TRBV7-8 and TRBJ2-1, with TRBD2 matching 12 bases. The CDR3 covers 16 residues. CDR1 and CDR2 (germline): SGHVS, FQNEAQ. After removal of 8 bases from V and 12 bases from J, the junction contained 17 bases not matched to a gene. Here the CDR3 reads CASLPPGTSGRRRQFF. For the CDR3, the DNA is TGTGCCAGCTTACCCCCTGGGACTAGCGGGCGTCGTAGGCAGTTCTTC.

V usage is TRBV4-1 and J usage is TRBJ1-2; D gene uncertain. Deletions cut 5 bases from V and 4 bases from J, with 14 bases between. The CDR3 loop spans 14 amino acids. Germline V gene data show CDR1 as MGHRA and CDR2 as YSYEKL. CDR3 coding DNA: TGCGCCAGCAGCGTTCCGGGTAGGAGCTATGGCTACACCTTC. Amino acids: CASSVPGRSYGYTF.

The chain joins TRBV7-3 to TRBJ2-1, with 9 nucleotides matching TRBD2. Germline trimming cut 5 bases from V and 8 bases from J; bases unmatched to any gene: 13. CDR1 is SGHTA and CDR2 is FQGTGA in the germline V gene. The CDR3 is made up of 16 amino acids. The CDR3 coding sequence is TGTGCCAGCAGCCGAGATGCGGGAGGGCCTATCTATGAGCAGTTCTTC. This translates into CASSRDAGGPIYEQFF.

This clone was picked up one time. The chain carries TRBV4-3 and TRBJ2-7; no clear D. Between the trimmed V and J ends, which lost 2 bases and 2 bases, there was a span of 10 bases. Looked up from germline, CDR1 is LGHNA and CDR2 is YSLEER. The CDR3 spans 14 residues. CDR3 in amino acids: CASSQTIGPYEQYF. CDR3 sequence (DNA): TGCGCCAGCAGCCAAACGATAGGGCCCTACGAGCAGTACTTC.

The CDR3 loop reads CASSIQTRGGTGELFF. The CDR3, as DNA: TGTGCCAGCAGCATCCAAACTAGGGGTGGCACCGGGGAGCTGTTTTTT. The chain carries TRBV13 and TRBJ2-2; D tentatively fits TRBD1 or TRBD2 (5 bases each). V was shortened by 5 bases and J by 4 bases, with 17 bases between the two germline ends. CDR3 length equals 16 residues. Per germline, CDR1 PRHDT and CDR2 FYEKMQ (reference sequence).

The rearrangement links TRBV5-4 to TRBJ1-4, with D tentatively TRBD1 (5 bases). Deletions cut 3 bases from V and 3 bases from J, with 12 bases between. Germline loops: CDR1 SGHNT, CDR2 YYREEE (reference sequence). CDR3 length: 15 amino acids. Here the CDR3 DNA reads TGTGCCAGCAGCTCCCGGGACCTACCTAATGAAAAACTGTTTTTT. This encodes CASSSRDLPNEKLFF.

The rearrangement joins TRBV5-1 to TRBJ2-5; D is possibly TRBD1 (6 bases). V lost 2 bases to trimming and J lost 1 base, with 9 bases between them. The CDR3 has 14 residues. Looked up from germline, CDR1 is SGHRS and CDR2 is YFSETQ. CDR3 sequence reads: CASSLQGPQETQYF. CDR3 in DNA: TGCGCCAGCAGCTTACAGGGTCCCCAAGAGACCCAGTACTTC.

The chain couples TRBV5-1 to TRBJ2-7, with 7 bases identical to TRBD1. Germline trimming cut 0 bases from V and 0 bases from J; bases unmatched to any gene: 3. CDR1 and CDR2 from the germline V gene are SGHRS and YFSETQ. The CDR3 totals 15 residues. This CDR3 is CASSLGRGSSYEQYF. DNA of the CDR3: TGCGCCAGCAGCTTGGGCAGGGGGAGCTCCTACGAGCAGTACTTC.

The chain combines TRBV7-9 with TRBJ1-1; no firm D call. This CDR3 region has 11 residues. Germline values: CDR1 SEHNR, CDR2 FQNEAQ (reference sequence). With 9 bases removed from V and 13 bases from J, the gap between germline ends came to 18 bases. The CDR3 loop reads CASDSASGDFF. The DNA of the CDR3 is TGTGCCAGTGACTCCGCATCCGGGGATTTCTTT.

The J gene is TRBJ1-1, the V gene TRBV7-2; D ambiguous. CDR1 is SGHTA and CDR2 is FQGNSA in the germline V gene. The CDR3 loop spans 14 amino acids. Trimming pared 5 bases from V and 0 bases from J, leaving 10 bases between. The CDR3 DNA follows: TGTGCCAGCAGCCCGGGCCTAGTGAACACTGAAGCTTTCTTT. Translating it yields CASSPGLVNTEAFF.

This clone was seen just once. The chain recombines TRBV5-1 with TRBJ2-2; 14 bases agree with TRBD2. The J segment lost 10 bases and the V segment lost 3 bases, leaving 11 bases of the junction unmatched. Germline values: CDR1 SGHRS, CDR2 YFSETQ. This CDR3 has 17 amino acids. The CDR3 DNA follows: TGCGCCAGCAGCTACGGGACTAGCGGGAGAATCGTGGCGGAGCTGTTTTTT. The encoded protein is CASSYGTSGRIVAELFF.

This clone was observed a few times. CDR3 nucleotide sequence: TGTGCCAGCAGCTTAACCGGAGGGGGCGAATCCTACAATGAGCAGTTCTTC. It specifies CASSLTGGGESYNEQFF. This chain links TRBV7-3 with TRBJ2-1; D is possibly TRBD1 (7 bases). Germline CDR1 is SGHTA and CDR2 is FQGTGA. The V end lost 0 bases, the J end lost 1 base, and 13 bases lay between the germline ends. The CDR3 covers 17 residues.

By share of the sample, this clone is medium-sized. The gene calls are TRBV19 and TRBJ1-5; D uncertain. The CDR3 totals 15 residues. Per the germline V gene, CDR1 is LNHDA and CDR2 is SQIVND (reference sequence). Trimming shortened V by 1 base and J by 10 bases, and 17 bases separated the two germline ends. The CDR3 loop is CASSIGVTPTLPQHF. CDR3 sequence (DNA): TGTGCCAGTAGTATAGGAGTGACACCTACATTACCCCAGCATTTT.

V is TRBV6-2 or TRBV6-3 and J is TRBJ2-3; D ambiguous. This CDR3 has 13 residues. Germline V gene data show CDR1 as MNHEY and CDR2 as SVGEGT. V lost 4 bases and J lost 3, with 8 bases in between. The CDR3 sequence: CASSFSGTDTQYF. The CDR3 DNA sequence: TGTGCCAGCAGTTTCTCAGGAACAGATACGCAGTATTTT.

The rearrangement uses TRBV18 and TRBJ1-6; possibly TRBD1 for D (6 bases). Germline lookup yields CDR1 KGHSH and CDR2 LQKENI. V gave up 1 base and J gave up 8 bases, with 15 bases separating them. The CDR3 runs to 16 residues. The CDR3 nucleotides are TGTGCCAGCTCACCACTCCCCACAGGGTTTGATTCACCCCTCCACTTT. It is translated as CASSPLPTGFDSPLHF.

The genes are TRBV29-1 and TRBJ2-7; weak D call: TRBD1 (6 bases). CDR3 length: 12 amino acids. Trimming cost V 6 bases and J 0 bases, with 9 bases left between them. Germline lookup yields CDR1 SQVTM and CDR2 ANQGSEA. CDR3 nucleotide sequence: TGCAGCGTCGGACAGACCTCCTACGAGCAGTACTTC. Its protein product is CSVGQTSYEQYF.